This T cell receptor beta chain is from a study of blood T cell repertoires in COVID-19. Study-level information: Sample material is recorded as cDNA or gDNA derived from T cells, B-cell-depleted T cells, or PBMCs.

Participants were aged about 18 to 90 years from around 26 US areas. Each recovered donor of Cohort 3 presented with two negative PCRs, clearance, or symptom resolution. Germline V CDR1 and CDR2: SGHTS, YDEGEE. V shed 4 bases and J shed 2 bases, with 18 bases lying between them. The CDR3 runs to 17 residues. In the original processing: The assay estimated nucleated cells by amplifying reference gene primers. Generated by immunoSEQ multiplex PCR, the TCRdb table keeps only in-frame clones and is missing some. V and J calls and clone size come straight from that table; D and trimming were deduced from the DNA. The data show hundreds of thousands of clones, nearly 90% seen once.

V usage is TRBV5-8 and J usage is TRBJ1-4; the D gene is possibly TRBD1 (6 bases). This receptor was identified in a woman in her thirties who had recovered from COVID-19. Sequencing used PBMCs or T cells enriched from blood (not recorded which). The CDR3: CASSPGVRGSTNEKLFF. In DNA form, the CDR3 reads TGTGCCAGCAGCCCCGGGGTCAGGGGTAGCACTAATGAAAAACTGTTTTTT.